The 13 T cell receptor beta chains reported below all come from one sample, sequenced in a study of T cells in Graves' hyperthyroidism and ophthalmopathy. Researchers took RNA transcripts and amplified the TCR beta CDR3 regions from them. Using the HTBI primer set, a first-round RT-PCR was run on the TCR CDR3. Via MiXCR, TCRdb re-called the multiplex PCR reads, giving one row per CDR3 protein. The table includes more than 500,000 distinct CDR3 sequences, 46% detected once. The specimen sequenced was peripheral blood or thyroid tissue (not recorded which). The origin of the receptors is an adult woman with Graves' disease, either hyperthyroidism or ophthalmopathy (not recorded which).

In its sample, this clonotype was seen many times. The chain couples TRBV2 to TRBJ1-6; the D is unclear. Germline V gives CDR1 SNHLY, CDR2 FYNNEI. CDR3 length equals 14 residues. V was cut by 7 bases and J by 7 bases, with 14 bases left in between. The CDR3 reads CASKIGLSNSPLHF. The CDR3 nucleotides read TGTGCCAGCAAAATCGGCCTTTCGAATTCACCCCTCCACTTT.

As DNA, the CDR3 is TGTGCCAGCAGTGAAGTCATCACAGAAGCTTTCTTT. Encoded protein: CASSEVITEAFF. V is TRBV6-1 and J is TRBJ1-1; D call uncertain. V lost 1 base to trimming and J lost 8 bases, with 8 bases between them. Germline CDR1 is MNHNS and CDR2 is SASEGT. The CDR3 contains 12 residues.

The chain has TRBV25-1 and TRBJ1-2; D not resolved. Germline CDR1 and CDR2: MGHDK and SYGVNS. Trimming took 2 bases from V and 6 from J, leaving 10 bases between them. CDR3 length: 13 residues. CDR3 sequence: CASSEGSEDGYTF. The CDR3 DNA follows: TGTGCCAGCAGTGAAGGGTCCGAGGATGGCTACACCTTC.

This clonotype came up many times. The CDR3 sequence is CSAREGTQNEKLFF. CDR3 in DNA: TGCAGTGCTAGAGAGGGGACACAGAATGAAAAACTGTTTTTT. The V call is TRBV20-1, the J call TRBJ1-4; possibly TRBD1 for D (6 bases). CDR1 DFQATT and CDR2 SNEGSKA come from the germline V gene (reference sequence). The CDR3 spans 14 residues. The ends were cut back, 0 bases at V and 5 bases at J, with 10 bases in the middle.

There are a few counts of this clonotype. Being one base from a much bigger clone, this may be a read error. The chain joins TRBV4-1 to TRBJ2-5; D may be TRBD1 or TRBD2 (6 bases each). CDR1 MGHRA and CDR2 YSYEKL come from the germline V gene. V lost 5 bases, J lost 6 bases, and 13 bases lay in between. CDR3 length equals 13 residues. This chain's CDR3 is CASSCRGGQTQYF. In nucleotides, the CDR3 is TGCGCCAGCAGCTGCCGAGGGGGGCAGACCCAGTACTTC.

Points on this clonotype: Just one base apart from a much larger clone, this may be a read error. This rearrangement joins TRBV6-6 to TRBJ2-2; TRBD2 agrees at 9 bases. The CDR3 is 16 residues long. The V gene's germline CDR1 is MNHNY and CDR2 SVGAGI (reference sequence). The CDR3 is CASSYEGGRVAGEPFF. The CDR3 bases are TGTGCCAGCAGTTACGAGGGCGGGAGGGTGGCCGGGGAGCCGTTTTTT.

The V and J genes are TRBV10-3 and TRBJ2-2; no clear D. Trimming cost V 3 bases and J 1 base, with 9 bases left between them. The CDR3 is 15 residues long. CDR1 is ENHRY, CDR2 SYGVKD, per germline. Here the CDR3 DNA reads TGTGCCATCAGTGATGTTCTGGAGAACACCGGGGAGCTGTTTTTT. Amino acids: CAISDVLENTGELFF.

This clonotype was detected once. At one boundary the junction diverges from the germline segment, which might be a read error. The chain uses TRBV5-1 and TRBJ1-5; D gene uncertain. This CDR3 region has 13 residues. Germline V gene data show CDR1 as SGHRS and CDR2 as YFSETQ. In nucleotides, the CDR3 is TGCACCAGCAGTCTCGACGGAAATCAGCCCCAGCATTTT. Amino acids: CTSSLDGNQPQHF.

This clonotype was picked up many times. The chain has TRBV12-3 or TRBV12-4 and TRBJ1-1, with D uncertain. The ends were cut back, 3 bases at V and 5 bases at J, with 7 bases in the middle. The CDR3 runs to 12 residues. As DNA, the CDR3 is TGTGCCAGCAGTTTCCCTCGGACTGAAGCTTTCTTT. It specifies CASSFPRTEAFF.

This clonotype was detected ten times or more. The chain recombines TRBV7-2 with TRBJ2-7; 16 bases align to TRBD2. Per germline, CDR1 SGHTA and CDR2 FQGNSA. Unmatched junction bases numbered 8, after V lost 3 bases and J lost 6 bases. This CDR3 has 17 residues. CDR3 bases: TGTGCCAGCAGCTTCGGAGCCGGGACTAGCGGGAGGGGCGAGCAGTACTTC. Translated: CASSFGAGTSGRGEQYF.

This chain connects TRBV18 to TRBJ1-6; a weak D match, TRBD1 (6 bases). Trimming removed 3 bases at V and 7 bases at J, with 13 bases between. The germline V gene has CDR1 KGHSH and CDR2 LQKENI. This CDR3 is built from 15 residues. The CDR3 loop reads CASSPGQVRNSPLHF. In DNA form, the CDR3 reads TGTGCCAGCTCACCGGGACAAGTTCGGAATTCACCCCTCCACTTT.

This clonotype was found many times. J is TRBJ2-7 and V is TRBV7-2, with a possible D match to TRBD1 (5 bases). Germline V gives CDR1 SGHTA, CDR2 FQGNSA. Trimming took 5 bases from V and 4 from J, leaving 12 bases between them. The CDR3 contains 13 residues. The DNA for the CDR3 is TGTGCCAGCAGCGCCGGACCAGGGTACGAGCAGTACTTC. It translates to CASSAGPGYEQYF.

In the case of this clonotype: Likely a read error: the CDR3 ends without its conserved phenylalanine or tryptophan. It is unclear where the CDR3 begins or ends on the DNA, so no DNA is shown, and the CDR3 is as TCRdb lists it. V and J are TRBV29-1 and TRBJ1-1; TRBD1, as called in the table, went unchecked against the DNA. The length of the CDR3 is 10 amino acids, counting both ends. Germline CDR1 reads SQVTM; CDR2 reads ANQGSEA. CDR3: CSVEGQLANY.